The clone carrying this T cell receptor (beta chain) has a handful of counts. The antigen is unknown. This record comes from a study of CD8 T cells in ankylosing spondylitis. Overall study findings and caveats: A TCR beta motif made of eight highly homologous variants seemed typical of ankylosing spondylitis blood. Disease-linked clones displayed a CD8+ phenotype and appeared relatively rarely in peripheral blood.

By quantitative 5'-RACE with molecular barcodes, the TCR beta libraries were made. In TCRdb, the 5' RACE reads were re-called with MiXCR into one record per CDR3 protein. The sample includes roughly 150,000 distinct CDR3 sequences, 25% to 35% of them seen just once. The sequence was collected from a male donor with ankylosing spondylitis. The sequenced sample consisted of synovial fluid, either unsorted or a sorted T cell fraction (not recorded which).

The CDR3 bases are TGTGCCAGCAGCTCGGATACAACGGGCGAGCAGTACTTC. Translation: CASSSDTTGEQYF. The V gene is TRBV7-2, the J gene TRBJ2-7; D not certain. The CDR3 sequence is 13 residues long. V was cut by 4 bases and J by 6 bases, with 13 bases left in between. Germline V lookup: CDR1 SGHTA, CDR2 FQGNSA. The whole variable domain, filled in from reference TRBV7-2 and TRBJ2-7, reads GAGVSQSPSNKVTEKGKDVELRCDPISGHTALYWYRQSLGQGLEFLIYFQGNSAPDKSGLPSDRFSAERTGGSVSTLTIQRTQQEDSAVYLCASSSDTTGEQYFGPGTRLTVT.